Below, 14 T cell receptor beta chains from the same sample are listed, as sequenced in a study of blood T cell repertoires in COVID-19. Libraries were prepared by immunoSEQ multiplex PCR; TCRdb keeps only in-frame clonotypes and omits some of them. Here the sample spans just over 650,000 clones, 70% to 90% being singletons. Material for sequencing was peripheral blood. The receptors were gathered from a woman between 18 and 30 years old with acute or convalescent COVID-19.

The V gene is TRBV4-1, the J gene TRBJ1-2; D is possibly TRBD1 (5 bases). CDR3 length equals 13 residues. CDR1 is MGHRA and CDR2 is YSYEKL in the germline V gene. Trimming took 4 bases from V and 2 from J, leaving 8 bases between them. This CDR3 is CASSPGLNYGYTF. The CDR3 DNA sequence: TGCGCCAGCAGCCCGGGACTCAACTATGGCTACACCTTC.

This clone was counted only a few times. The chain is built from TRBV5-1 and TRBJ2-1; TRBD1 matches at 12 bases. This CDR3 has 15 residues. CDR1 is SGHRS and CDR2 is YFSETQ in the germline V gene. The V gene end was trimmed by 4 bases and the J gene end by 6 bases; junction bases not matched to a gene: 5. The CDR3: CASSPGTGGINEQFF. The CDR3 DNA follows: TGCGCCAGCAGCCCCGGGACAGGGGGCATCAATGAGCAGTTCTTC. The whole variable domain, filled in from reference TRBV5-1 and TRBJ2-1, reads KAGVTQTPRYLIKTRGQQVTLSCSPISGHRSVSWYQQTPGQGLQFLFEYFSETQRNKGNFPGRFSGRQFSNSRSEMNVSTLELGDSALYLCASSPGTGGINEQFFGPGTRLTVL.

The rearrangement links TRBV6-5 to TRBJ2-2; D gene uncertain. The V gene lost 8 bases and the J gene lost 0 bases, with 7 bases spanning the gap. Germline V gene sequence: CDR1 MNHEY, CDR2 SVGAGI. The CDR3 extends over 13 amino acids. The CDR3 spells CASLEANTGELFF. The CDR3 nucleotides are TGTGCCAGCCTTGAGGCGAACACCGGGGAGCTGTTTTTT.

The chain uses TRBV25-1 and TRBJ2-2, with a weak D call TRBD2 (7 bases). Germline CDR1 and CDR2: MGHDK and SYGVNS. Trimming removed 8 bases from V and 5 bases from J, with 24 bases in between. The CDR3 extends over 17 amino acids. The CDR3 here is CASPLVGGGQETGELFF. The DNA of the CDR3 is TGTGCCAGCCCACTGGTGGGGGGGGGCCAGGAGACCGGGGAGCTGTTTTTT.

This clone was counted between two and nine times. The V and J genes are TRBV24-1 and TRBJ2-1; D perhaps matches TRBD1 (6 bases). Germline lookup yields CDR1 KGHDR and CDR2 SFDVKD. CDR3 length equals 14 residues. V was trimmed by 0 bases and J by 7 bases, leaving 9 bases between them. The CDR3 nucleotides read TGTGCCACCAGTGATTTGCGAACAGGGAATGAGCAGTTCTTC. As protein: CATSDLRTGNEQFF.

The chain couples TRBV30 to TRBJ1-2; D gene ambiguous. The ends were cut back, 0 bases at V and 3 bases at J, with 14 bases in the middle. CDR3 length: 15 residues. In germline, CDR1 is GTSNPN, CDR2 SVGIG (reference sequence). DNA of the CDR3: TGTGCCTGGAGTGTTAGAGGAGGGTTTGACTATGGCTACACCTTC. Amino acid sequence: CAWSVRGGFDYGYTF.

The chain employs TRBV10-3 and TRBJ2-7; 8 bases line up with TRBD2. The CDR3 consists of 15 residues. From germline, CDR1 is ENHRY and CDR2 SYGVKD. V trimming: 7 bases; J trimming: 6 bases; junction bases outside the gene matches: 14. CDR3 region: CAITTTEGLVGEQYF. CDR3 DNA sequence: TGTGCCATCACCACCACTGAGGGACTAGTGGGCGAGCAGTACTTC.

V usage is TRBV6-6 and J usage is TRBJ1-5; 7 bases agree with TRBD1. V lost 8 bases to trimming and J lost 3 bases; unmatched junction nucleotides: 7. This CDR3 contains 14 residues. In germline, CDR1 is MNHNY, CDR2 SVGAGI (reference sequence). The CDR3 coding sequence is TGTGCCAGCGATCGGGACAGATTCAATCAGCCCCAGCATTTT. Encoded protein: CASDRDRFNQPQHF.

The CDR3 is CASSPDRNANTGELFF. The CDR3 bases are TGTGCCAGCAGTCCGGACAGGAACGCGAACACCGGGGAGCTGTTTTTT. This rearrangement joins TRBV2 to TRBJ2-2; 7 nucleotides line up with TRBD1. J gave up 0 bases and V 5 bases, and 6 bases lay outside the gene matches. The CDR3 contains 16 residues. CDR1 SNHLY and CDR2 FYNNEI come from the germline V gene. Full variable domain (rest looked up from reference TRBV2 and TRBJ2-2): EPEVTQTPSHQVTQMGQEVILRCVPISNHLYFYWYRQILGQKVEFLVSFYNNEISEKSEIFDDQFSVERPDGSNFTLKIRSTKLEDSAMYFCASSPDRNANTGELFFGEGSRLTVL.

The rearrangement links TRBV27 to TRBJ1-5, with TRBD1 matching over 9 bases. This CDR3 region has 18 residues. Germline V lookup: CDR1 MNHEY, CDR2 SMNVEV (reference sequence). J lost 5 bases, V lost 2 bases, and 13 bases had no gene match. CDR3 loop: CASSLGGDRVIADQPQHF. CDR3 nucleotides: TGTGCCAGCAGTTTAGGGGGGGACAGGGTGATCGCGGATCAGCCCCAGCATTTT.

J is TRBJ2-4 and V is TRBV2, with 8 bases lining up with TRBD2. The J segment lost 0 bases and the V segment lost 1 base, leaving 8 bases of the junction unmatched. This CDR3 is built from 18 residues. Per the germline V gene, CDR1 is SNHLY and CDR2 is FYNNEI. CDR3 nucleotide sequence: TGTGCCAGCAGTGAAGGAATTAGCGGGGTGCTAGCCAAAAACATTCAGTACTTC. This sequence encodes CASSEGISGVLAKNIQYF. The entire variable domain, with the rest obtained from reference TRBV2 and TRBJ2-4, is as follows: EPEVTQTPSHQVTQMGQEVILRCVPISNHLYFYWYRQILGQKVEFLVSFYNNEISEKSEIFDDQFSVERPDGSNFTLKIRSTKLEDSAMYFCASSEGISGVLAKNIQYFGAGTRLSVL.

V is TRBV7-9 and J is TRBJ2-5, with 8 bases fitting TRBD2. The CDR3 has 16 residues. V lost 1 base, J lost 1 base, and 5 bases stayed unmatched. Germline CDR1 SEHNR, CDR2 FQNEAQ (reference sequence). The CDR3 nucleotides read TGTGCCAGCAGCTTAGTTGGCGGGGGGCCCCAAGAGACCCAGTACTTC. Its protein is CASSLVGGGPQETQYF.

The V and J genes are TRBV5-6 and TRBJ2-1, with 14 bases fitting TRBD2. The CDR3 sequence is 17 residues long. The junction had 10 bases not matched to a gene; V was cut back by 3 bases and J by 8 bases. Germline CDR1 and CDR2: SGHDT and YYEEEE. CDR3 residues: CASSSPGLAGVGDEQFF. The CDR3 DNA is TGTGCCAGCAGCTCCCCGGGACTAGCGGGGGTTGGAGATGAGCAGTTCTTC.

This clone was detected a few times. As DNA, the CDR3 is TGTGCCAGCAGCTCCCCAACAGGGGATACTGAAGCTTTCTTT. Amino acid sequence: CASSSPTGDTEAFF. This chain links TRBV13 with TRBJ1-1; 7 bases agree with TRBD1. This CDR3 comprises 14 residues. The trim removed 4 bases at V and 5 bases at J, leaving 7 bases unmatched. CDR1 is PRHDT and CDR2 is FYEKMQ in the germline V gene (reference sequence).